The present TCR beta chain was sequenced within a study of T cells in Graves' hyperthyroidism and ophthalmopathy. Exclusion of patients followed from uncontrolled infection, other autoimmune disease, pregnancy or lactation. The germline gives CDR1 MGHRA, CDR2 YSYEKL. V lost 1 base, J lost 4 bases, and 13 bases lay in between. The CDR3 runs to 15 residues. Using RNA transcripts as the source, TCR beta CDR3 regions were amplified. HTBI primers were employed in a first-round RT-PCR of the TCR CDR3. TCRdb reprocessed the multiplex PCR reads with MiXCR, giving one entry per CDR3 protein. The sample carries a few hundred thousand distinct CDR3 sequences, 15% to 19% recorded once. This clonotype was observed a handful of times.

The chain employs TRBV4-1 and TRBJ1-1; tentative D call: TRBD1 (5 bases). Material for sequencing was blood. This TCR was sampled from a young woman with Graves' hyperthyroidism. CDR3 sequence reads: CASSQGTPRGTEAFF. The CDR3 bases are TGCGCCAGCAGCCAAGGGACACCCCGGGGCACTGAAGCTTTCTTT.